A single sample gave rise to the 28 T cell receptor beta chains below, sequenced in a study of regulatory T cells. The PCR used 52 TRBV and 13 TRBJ primers. TCRdb's table, derived via immunoSEQ multiplex PCR, lists solely in-frame clones and lacks some. Altogether 17,000 or so clones are present, roughly 90% being singletons, with the ten largest covering roughly a third. What was sequenced was CD8+ T cells sorted from blood. These receptors came from a person in their late teens or twenties with CD3G deficiency.

The chain uses TRBV2 and TRBJ2-3; TRBD1 aligns across 10 bases. CDR1 and CDR2 (germline): SNHLY, FYNNEI. CDR3 length: 16 amino acids. The J segment lost 1 base and the V segment lost 4 bases, leaving 5 bases of the junction unmatched. The CDR3 spells CASSGGTGEGTDTQYF. The CDR3 nucleotides read TGTGCCAGCAGTGGTGGGACAGGGGAAGGCACAGATACGCAGTATTTT.

J is TRBJ2-3 and V is TRBV6-6; D is tentatively TRBD1 or TRBD2 (5 bases each). This CDR3 is built from 14 residues. CDR1 is MNHNY, CDR2 SVGAGI, per germline (reference sequence). V dropped 8 bases and J dropped 3 bases, with 15 bases sitting between them. The CDR3 here is CASPPGPSTDTQYF. For the CDR3, the DNA is TGTGCCAGCCCCCCGGGGCCTAGTACAGATACGCAGTATTTT.

The chain carries TRBV19 and TRBJ2-1, with 7 bases identical to TRBD1. V shed 9 bases, J shed 8 bases, and the junction held 16 bases outside the gene matches. The CDR3 spans 15 residues. Germline loops: CDR1 LNHDA, CDR2 SQIVND (reference sequence). The CDR3, as DNA: TGTGCCAGCAGAAGCCTACAGGGGCCTGGGGATGAGCAGTTCTTC. Translating it yields CASRSLQGPGDEQFF.

V gene TRBV29-1 combines with J gene TRBJ2-5; no clear D. Germline V lookup: CDR1 SQVTM, CDR2 ANQGSEA. Trimming stripped 4 bases from V and 5 bases from J, with 11 bases between. The CDR3 consists of 12 residues. The CDR3 sequence: CSVVSAPETQYF. For the CDR3, the DNA is TGCAGCGTTGTCTCGGCACCTGAGACCCAGTACTTC.

About this clone: Its ends do not fully match the called genes, so a read error is possible. The rearrangement uses TRBV4-1 and TRBJ1-2; D is undetermined. Per germline, CDR1 MGHRA and CDR2 YSYEKL. The CDR3 is 12 residues long. The CDR3 protein is CASSQAGGTEYF. The CDR3 DNA reads as TGCGCCAGCAGCCAAGCTGGCGGTACAGAGTATTTC.

The V call is TRBV7-9, the J call TRBJ1-6; the D is unclear. Germline values: CDR1 SEHNR, CDR2 FQNEAQ (reference sequence). Trimming removed 4 bases from V and 9 bases from J, with 16 bases in between. There are 15 residues in the CDR3. CDR3 sequence reads: CASSSTEEEGSPLHF. The CDR3 DNA reads TGTGCCAGCAGCTCCACGGAGGAAGAGGGTTCACCCCTCCACTTT.

This chain joins TRBV5-1 and TRBJ2-3, with no clear D. The CDR3 runs to 15 residues. Germline V gene sequence: CDR1 SGHRS, CDR2 YFSETQ. Between the trimmed V and J ends, which lost 1 base and 0 bases, there was a span of 9 bases. The DNA of the CDR3 is TGCGCCAGCAGCTTGACCCAGACTAGCACAGATACGCAGTATTTT. Its protein is CASSLTQTSTDTQYF.

The V call is TRBV29-1, the J call TRBJ2-3; 7 nucleotides match TRBD2. This CDR3 contains 15 residues. CDR1 is SQVTM and CDR2 is ANQGSEA in the germline V gene. V shed 2 bases, J shed 4 bases, and the junction held 9 bases outside the gene matches. The DNA for the CDR3 is TGCAGCGTTGAAACGGGGGGTGTAGGCTCAGATACGCAGTATTTT. It encodes CSVETGGVGSDTQYF.

This clone is a singleton in its sample. The chain combines TRBV6-5 with TRBJ1-3; D is unclear. CDR1 is MNHEY, CDR2 SVGAGI, per germline. V lost 6 bases, J lost 0 bases, and 12 bases lay in between. The CDR3 spans 15 residues. DNA for the CDR3: TGTGCCAGCAGCCCGATACAATACTCTGGAAACACCATATATTTT. Amino acids: CASSPIQYSGNTIYF.

V usage is TRBV4-1 and J usage is TRBJ1-5; unclear D gene. This CDR3 comprises 14 residues. V was cut by 4 bases and J by 0 bases, with 7 bases left in between. Germline assignment: CDR1 MGHRA and CDR2 YSYEKL. The CDR3 DNA follows: TGCGCCAGCAGCCTAGCCGATAGCAATCAGCCCCAGCATTTT. Its protein is CASSLADSNQPQHF.

The gene calls are TRBV2 and TRBJ2-3; D not certain. CDR1 SNHLY and CDR2 FYNNEI come from the germline V gene. This CDR3 comprises 12 residues. The germline V and J ends were trimmed by 1 base and 8 bases, with 7 bases remaining between them. The CDR3 DNA sequence: TGTGCCAGCAGTGAAGGAAGGGTTACGCAGTATTTT. It encodes CASSEGRVTQYF.

The chain carries TRBV5-6 and TRBJ2-5, with 9 bases identical to TRBD2. This CDR3 has 14 amino acids. V was pared by 4 bases and J by 3 bases, with 4 bases of the junction left unmatched. Germline CDR1 reads SGHDT; CDR2 reads YYEEEE. Here the CDR3 DNA reads TGTGCCAGCAGCGAGCGGGGGGAAAAAGAGACCCAGTACTTC. As protein: CASSERGEKETQYF.

J is TRBJ2-7 and V is TRBV6-1; 9 bases map to TRBD2. The germline gives CDR1 MNHNS, CDR2 SASEGT. This CDR3 comprises 12 residues. J lost 5 bases, V lost 10 bases, and 6 bases had no gene match. The DNA for the CDR3 is TGTGCCACGCGGGAGGGTACCCACGAGCAGTACTTC. Its protein is CATREGTHEQYF.

This clone was found once. This chain links TRBV5-1 with TRBJ2-4; possible D gene TRBD1, 5 bases. This CDR3 is 15 amino acids long. Trimming stripped 0 bases from V and 3 bases from J, with 10 bases between. Germline CDR1 and CDR2: SGHRS and YFSETQ. The CDR3 region has the DNA TGCGCCAGCAGCTTGGAGGGGCGCGACAAAAACATTCAGTACTTC. Residues: CASSLEGRDKNIQYF.

This chain links TRBV9 with TRBJ1-1; 8 nucleotides agree with TRBD1. The CDR3 loop spans 15 amino acids. V was pared by 4 bases and J by 1 base, with 6 bases of the junction left unmatched. The V gene's germline CDR1 is SGDLS and CDR2 YYNGEE. The DNA of the CDR3 is TGTGCCAGCAGCCCGCAGCAGGGGGCGAACACTGAAGCTTTCTTT. Residues: CASSPQQGANTEAFF.

The V gene is TRBV27, the J gene TRBJ2-7; TRBD1 is a possible D gene (6 bases). V dropped 4 bases and J dropped 9 bases, with 13 bases sitting between them. Germline V gives CDR1 MNHEY, CDR2 SMNVEV (reference sequence). CDR3 length: 12 residues. The chain's CDR3 is CASSSSGEGQYF. CDR3 coding DNA: TGTGCCAGCAGTTCGTCAGGGGAAGGGCAGTACTTC.

This chain joins TRBV27 and TRBJ1-2; 7 nucleotides line up with TRBD1. Germline loops: CDR1 MNHEY, CDR2 SMNVEV (reference sequence). This CDR3 has 15 residues. After removal of 5 bases from V and 6 bases from J, the junction contained 12 bases not matched to a gene. CDR3 region: CASSPHRGNLDGYTF. The CDR3 bases are TGTGCCAGCAGTCCGCACAGGGGTAATCTGGATGGCTACACCTTC.

The chain has TRBV19 and TRBJ1-4, with 9 bases identical to TRBD1. V dropped 4 bases and J dropped 3; count of bases not matched to a gene: 18. Germline assignment: CDR1 LNHDA and CDR2 SQIVND (reference sequence). CDR3 length equals 20 residues. This CDR3 reads CASSKHPGQGGFPANEKLFF. The CDR3 DNA is TGTGCCAGTAGTAAACATCCGGGACAGGGCGGATTTCCAGCTAATGAAAAACTGTTTTTT.

This chain uses TRBV7-9 with TRBJ2-5; D remains unclear. V gave up 5 bases and J gave up 3 bases, with 4 bases separating them. CDR1 is SEHNR, CDR2 FQNEAQ, per germline (reference sequence). The CDR3 runs 11 residues. The CDR3: CASSREETQYF. CDR3 DNA sequence: TGTGCCAGCAGCCGGGAAGAGACCCAGTACTTC.

The V and J genes are TRBV2 and TRBJ2-5; D remains ambiguous. The germline V gene has CDR1 SNHLY and CDR2 FYNNEI. Trimming took 2 bases from V and 5 from J, leaving 21 bases between them. The CDR3 runs 17 residues. CDR3 amino acids: CASSEYGLESPTETQYF. The DNA for the CDR3 is TGTGCCAGCAGTGAATACGGGCTAGAGAGCCCTACGGAGACCCAGTACTTC.

The J gene is TRBJ1-5, the V gene TRBV15; D possibly corresponds to TRBD1 (6 bases). Germline V gene sequence: CDR1 LNHNV, CDR2 YYDKDF (reference sequence). The CDR3 contains 13 residues. Trimming removed 8 bases from V and 0 bases from J, with 8 bases in between. The CDR3 region is CATSGDSNQPQHF. CDR3 nucleotides: TGTGCCACCTCAGGGGATAGCAATCAGCCCCAGCATTTT.

The genes are TRBV7-6 and TRBJ2-7; D tentatively fits TRBD1 or TRBD2 (5 bases each). From germline, CDR1 is SGHVS and CDR2 FNYEAQ. The CDR3 is 15 amino acids. Trimming shortened V by 2 bases and J by 4 bases, and 15 bases separated the two germline ends. DNA of the CDR3: TGTGCCAGCAGCTTATTTTGGGGGACCTATTACGAGCAGTACTTC. Its translation: CASSLFWGTYYEQYF.

V and J are TRBV6-5 and TRBJ2-1; D uncertain. The CDR3 runs to 14 residues. Between the trimmed V and J ends, which lost 6 bases and 8 bases, there was a span of 17 bases. Germline CDR1 MNHEY, CDR2 SVGAGI. In DNA form, the CDR3 reads TGTGCCAGCAGCGAAGCACCCTCTGGGGATGAGCAGTTCTTC. It translates to CASSEAPSGDEQFF.

The J gene is TRBJ2-7, the V gene TRBV28; no firm D call. V was cut by 4 bases and J by 2 bases, with 12 bases left in between. The CDR3 sequence is 14 residues long. CDR1 is MDHEN and CDR2 is SYDVKM in the germline V gene. The CDR3 is CASSSPKETYEQYF. CDR3 in DNA: TGTGCCAGCAGTTCCCCTAAAGAAACCTACGAGCAGTACTTC.

This chain uses TRBV6-1 with TRBJ1-1, with TRBD1 identical over 7 bases. The CDR3 spans 13 residues. V lost 8 bases and J lost 3; bases outside the gene matches: 6. Germline V lookup: CDR1 MNHNS, CDR2 SASEGT. This CDR3 is CASRRGADTEAFF. Written as DNA, the CDR3 is TGTGCCAGCCGCAGGGGGGCAGACACTGAAGCTTTCTTT.

The chain couples TRBV7-6 to TRBJ2-6, with TRBD1 matching over 7 bases. CDR3 size: 18 residues. Germline V gene data show CDR1 as SGHVS and CDR2 as FNYEAQ. V was pared by 1 base and J by 0 bases, with 6 bases of the junction left unmatched. DNA for the CDR3: TGTGCCAGCAGCTTAGATTTGGGACAGTTCTCTGGGGCCAACGTCCTGACTTTC. Translation: CASSLDLGQFSGANVLTF.

The rearrangement uses TRBV7-2 and TRBJ2-5; 10 bases are shared with TRBD2. Germline V gives CDR1 SGHTA, CDR2 FQGNSA. J was trimmed by 4 bases and V by 8 bases; bases with no gene match: 10. The CDR3 runs 15 residues. CDR3 protein: CASRLAGEVGETQYF. The CDR3 nucleotides are TGTGCCAGCCGGCTAGCGGGGGAGGTGGGAGAGACCCAGTACTTC.

The chain joins TRBV6-1 to TRBJ2-5, with D perhaps matching TRBD1 (6 bases). The ends were cut back, 4 bases at V and 5 bases at J, with 17 bases in the middle. Germline assignment: CDR1 MNHNS and CDR2 SASEGT. The CDR3 spans 15 residues. The CDR3 loop is CASSGPHRVGETQYF. The CDR3 DNA is TGTGCCAGCAGTGGGCCCCACAGGGTTGGGGAGACCCAGTACTTC.